The 7 T cell receptor beta chains given below trace back to one sample, sequenced in a study of OX40 agonist ivuxolimab in advanced cancers. Generated by immunoSEQ multiplex PCR, the TCRdb table keeps only in-frame clones and is missing some. The sample lists some 39,000 clones, about 88% seen once, with roughly 4% in the top ten. This specimen consisted of CD4+ or CD8+ T cells sorted from blood, obtained in a trial of the OX40 agonist ivuxolimab. The receptors shown here come from an adult with an advanced solid tumor such as melanoma, head and neck, liver or kidney cancer.

V usage is TRBV30 and J usage is TRBJ1-1; 7 bases are shared with TRBD1. CDR1 and CDR2 (germline): GTSNPN, SVGIG (reference sequence). The CDR3 runs 14 residues. The V gene end was trimmed by 3 bases and the J gene end by 1 base; junction bases not matched to a gene: 5. Here the CDR3 reads CAWRAGTANTEAFF. In DNA form, the CDR3 reads TGTGCCTGGAGAGCCGGGACAGCGAACACTGAAGCTTTCTTT.

The CDR3 region is CASSSLAGRTDTQYF. For the CDR3, the DNA is TGTGCCAGTAGTAGCTTAGCGGGTCGCACAGATACGCAGTATTTT. V gene TRBV19 combines with J gene TRBJ2-3; 7 positions agree with TRBD2. From germline, CDR1 is LNHDA and CDR2 SQIVND (reference sequence). This CDR3 region has 15 residues. V lost 4 bases and J lost 1; bases outside the gene matches: 5. Looking up the rest from reference TRBV19 and TRBJ2-3 gives the full variable domain: DGGITQSPKYLFRKEGQNVTLSCEQNLNHDAMYWYRQDPGQGLRLIYYSQIVNDFQKGDIAEGYSVSREKKESFPLTVTSAQKNPTAFYLCASSSLAGRTDTQYFGPGTRLTVL.

The chain uses TRBV18 and TRBJ1-1; D is ambiguous. V dropped 4 bases and J dropped 5 bases, with 11 bases sitting between them. Germline CDR1 is KGHSH and CDR2 is LQKENI. This CDR3 is 13 amino acids long. The CDR3 coding sequence is TGTGCCAGCTCACGGAATGGGAAGACTGAAGCTTTCTTT. Its protein is CASSRNGKTEAFF. The complete variable domain, with remaining parts taken from reference TRBV18 and TRBJ1-1, reads NAGVMQNPRHLVRRRGQEARLRCSPMKGHSHVYWYRQLPEEGLKFMVYLQKENIIDESGMPKERFSAEFPKEGPSILRIQQVVRGDSAAYFCASSRNGKTEAFFGQGTRLTVV.

The rearrangement links TRBV7-6 to TRBJ1-1, with D unresolved. The CDR3 runs to 13 residues. Germline CDR1 reads SGHVS; CDR2 reads FNYEAQ. V lost 9 bases and J lost 1, with 12 bases in between. The CDR3 DNA follows: TGTGCCAGGGGGAGCGGTGAGAACACTGAAGCTTTCTTT. Its protein is CARGSGENTEAFF. Supplemented by reference TRBV7-6 and TRBJ1-1, the full variable domain reads GAGVSQSPRYKVTKRGQDVALRCDPISGHVSLYWYRQALGQGPEFLTYFNYEAQQDKSGLPNDRFSAERPEGSISTLTIQRTEQRDSAMYRCARGSGENTEAFFGQGTRLTVV.

The chain couples TRBV12-2 to TRBJ2-1; the D call TRBD2 from the table was never checked on the DNA. TRBV12-2 is an annotated pseudogene. The CDR3 extends over 11 amino acids. The CDR3 bases are TGTGCAAGTCGCCCCGTAGATGAGCAGTTCTTC. This translates into CASRPVDEQFF.

The rearrangement uses TRBV28 and TRBJ2-7; 8 bases map to TRBD1. After removal of 3 bases from V and 6 bases from J, the junction contained 7 bases not matched to a gene. From germline, CDR1 is MDHEN and CDR2 SYDVKM. The CDR3 runs to 14 residues. The CDR3 region is CASSFSQGVREQYF. Written as DNA, the CDR3 is TGTGCCAGCAGTTTTTCACAGGGGGTTCGCGAGCAGTACTTC.

Note on this clone: Other DNA sequences within the sample encode an identical CDR3. CDR3: CATRDYGYTF. In DNA form, the CDR3 reads TGTGCCACCCGGGACTATGGCTACACCTTC. This chain uses TRBV6-1 with TRBJ1-2; D remains unclear. The CDR3 extends over 10 amino acids. V was clipped by 10 bases and J by 3 bases, with 6 bases between them. The germline V gene has CDR1 MNHNS and CDR2 SASEGT.